This is a list of T cell receptor beta chains from one sample in a study of cytomegalovirus exposure and HLA in healthy donors. Sequencing was performed with immunoSEQ multiplex PCR; in TCRdb, only in-frame clones are kept and a portion is missing. The sample contains a few hundred thousand clones, about nine tenths of which appear only once. Sequencing was done on a sample of PBMCs. These receptors originate from a woman younger than 35 in good health and CMV-seronegative. Each CDR3 is given without its conserved first and last residue. Each record gives: V gene, J gene, CDR3 protein.

>TRBV7-9|TRBJ2-7
ASSSHSGRVAYEQY
>TRBV29-1|TRBJ2-1
SVVSDSQDFSYNEQF
>TRBV5-4|TRBJ1-2
ASSFGVRGYT
>TRBV6-1|TRBJ2-1
ASSSDGRGFNEQF
>TRBV7-2|TRBJ2-1
ASSRPAGPYNEQF
>TRBV5-1|TRBJ2-3
ASSAGQGESADTQY
>TRBV6-5|TRBJ2-1
ASSRGWVPNEQF
>TRBV7-2|TRBJ2-2
ASSPGQSGELF
>TRBV15|TRBJ2-7
ATSRDPTYDEQY
>TRBV10-3|TRBJ2-3
AISESSSGRTQY
>TRBV6-5|TRBJ2-1
ASSLTRSVEQF
>TRBV2|TRBJ1-1
ASSALGREGTEAF
>TRBV5-4|TRBJ1-5
ARHRDNHQPQH
>TRBV7-2|TRBJ1-2
ASRPQGALGYT
>TRBV28|TRBJ2-5
ASSPGGRIQETQY
>TRBV7-7|TRBJ2-7
ASSPTPAPSYEQY
>TRBV4-3|TRBJ2-7
ASSQGGGYVYEQY
>TRBV6-5|TRBJ2-3
ASSYGTSGYTDTQY
>TRBV5-4|TRBJ2-5
ASSLRDSETQY
>TRBV19|TRBJ1-3
ATTLRGSGNTIY
>TRBV2|TRBJ1-1
ASRDHQANTEAF
>TRBV28|TRBJ1-4
ASSFGPTRTGNEKLF
>TRBV10-3|TRBJ1-1
AIRTDRDTEAF
>TRBV4-1|TRBJ2-7
ASSPFPSGTSLSYEQY
>TRBV7-9|TRBJ2-1
ASSGSYNEQF
>TRBV28|TRBJ2-3
ASSPHDTTDTQY
>TRBV28|TRBJ2-3
ASGPEGSEDTQY
>TRBV4-3|TRBJ2-6
ASKGSGSRFSGANVLT